This T cell receptor (beta chain) was observed in a study of regulatory T cells in long-lasting Graves disease. Study-level points and caveats: Study was limited to peripheral blood, excluding thyroid tissue. Among persistent patients, a larger number of public clonotypes were shared (roughly 2,700) than among newly diagnosed patients (roughly 1,000). TRBV28 was favored in persistent disease, as were TRBJ1-2 and TRBJ2-5.

Note on this clonotype: Its specificity is not known.

Specified time point: persistent/refractory GD, antithyroid drugs over 5 years with positive TRAb. PBMC-extracted RNA yielded the TCR library. The patients included were those that came from an endocrinology department in Xi'an, China. V was shortened by 2 bases and J by 1 base, with 17 bases between the two germline ends. The germline V gene has CDR1 ENHRY and CDR2 SYGVKD. The CDR3 length is 18 residues. TCR beta libraries were built with iRepertoire HTBI primers and Arm-PCR of CDR3 regions. Via MiXCR, TCRdb re-called the multiplex PCR reads, giving one row per CDR3 protein. The table shows around 450,000 distinct CDR3 sequences, with about a fifth occurring only once.

This material consisted of peripheral blood mononuclear cells (PBMCs), taken when the disease was refractory, from a patient treated with antithyroid drugs. This sequence was found in a female donor with Graves disease. The chain has TRBV10-3 and TRBJ2-2, with D perhaps being TRBD1 or TRBD2 (8 bases each). CDR3 amino acids: CAISETKRGTGNTGELFF. The CDR3 nucleotides read TGTGCCATCAGTGAGACGAAGCGGGGGACAGGGAACACCGGGGAGCTGTTTTTT.